The present T cell receptor beta chain was sequenced within a study of blood T cell repertoires in COVID-19. Data came from immunoSEQ multiplex PCR; TCRdb stores just in-frame clones and leaves some out. The data show under 200,000 clones, approximately 79% seen once. Germline CDR1 and CDR2: LGHDT and YNNKEL (reference sequence). V was cut by 5 bases and J by 6 bases, with 23 bases left in between. The CDR3 runs to 16 residues. The chain employs TRBV3-1 (or the pseudogene TRBV3-2) and TRBJ2-7, with D tentatively TRBD2 (6 bases). The origin of this receptor is an older woman with acute COVID-19. Material: PBMCs or T cells enriched from blood (not recorded which). This CDR3 reads CASSTDSGTPGSEQYF. DNA for the CDR3: TGTGCCAGCAGCACGGACTCCGGGACTCCCGGGAGCGAGCAGTACTTC.